These T cell receptor beta chains were read from a single sample in a study of cytomegalovirus exposure and HLA in healthy donors. The assay was immunoSEQ multiplex PCR, and TCRdb's table has in-frame clones only and misses some. The sample table includes roughly 77,000 clones. Input material: PBMCs. Receptor source: a young man in good health and CMV-seronegative. CDR3s include the opening cysteine and the closing phenylalanine or tryptophan. D genes are given only for firm matches.

>TRBV2|TRBJ2-3|TRBD1
CASSVQGEAQYF
TGTGCCAGCAGTGTACAGGGGGAGGCGCAGTATTTT
>TRBV30|TRBJ2-7|NA
CAWSPDSYSYEQYF
TGTGCCTGGAGTCCGGACAGCTACTCCTACGAGCAGTACTTC
>TRBV5-8|TRBJ2-2|TRBD1
CASSSTGYNTGELFF
TGTGCCAGCAGCTCGACAGGGTACAACACCGGGGAGCTGTTTTTT
>TRBV29-1|TRBJ2-2|TRBD1
CSVRRDRNTGELFF
TGCAGCGTCCGTCGGGACAGGAACACCGGGGAGCTGTTTTTT
>TRBV7-3|TRBJ2-7|TRBD1
CASSLGTGGRYEQYF
TGTGCCAGCAGCCTTGGGACAGGGGGCCGGTACGAGCAGTACTTC
>TRBV21-1|TRBJ1-2|NA
CASSTTHGYTF
TGTGCCAGCAGCACCACTCATGGCTACACCTTC
>TRBV11-2|TRBJ2-7|NA
CASSFTYEQYF
TGTGCCAGCAGCTTTACCTACGAGCAGTACTTC
>TRBV5-3|TRBJ2-1|TRBD2
CARSSGLAGRYNEQFF
TGTGCCAGAAGCTCGGGACTAGCGGGCCGGTACAATGAGCAGTTCTTC
>TRBV29-1|TRBJ2-1|NA
CSVYDNEQFF
TGCAGCGTCTATGACAATGAGCAGTTCTTC
>TRBV5-1|TRBJ1-1|TRBD1
CASSPRTGRDTEAFF
TGCGCCAGCAGCCCCCGGACAGGGCGCGACACTGAAGCTTTCTTT
>TRBV28|TRBJ2-7|TRBD1
CASSSPGTGSYEQYF
TGTGCCAGCAGTTCCCCCGGGACAGGGTCCTACGAGCAGTACTTC
>TRBV11-2|TRBJ2-1|NA
CASSPLGPYNEQFF
TGTGCCAGCAGCCCATTGGGGCCTTACAATGAGCAGTTCTTC
>TRBV5-6|TRBJ1-6|NA
CASTWGGLGNSPLHF
TGTGCCAGCACCTGGGGGGGGCTGGGTAATTCACCCCTCCACTTT
>TRBV29-1|TRBJ1-4|TRBD1
CSVGQGNEKLFF
TGCAGCGTGGGACAGGGGAATGAAAAACTGTTTTTT
>TRBV5-4|TRBJ1-2|TRBD1
CASSKPDRGYGYTF
TGTGCCAGCAGCAAACCCGACAGGGGCTATGGCTACACCTTC
>TRBV4-1|TRBJ2-7|TRBD2
CASSQDWEGSEQYF
TGCGCCAGCAGCCAAGATTGGGAGGGGAGCGAGCAGTACTTC
>TRBV25-1|TRBJ1-1|TRBD1
CASGGQGATEAFF
TGTGCCAGCGGCGGACAGGGGGCTACTGAAGCTTTCTTT
>TRBV4-3|TRBJ2-7|NA
CASSQALTPSGAYEQYF
TGCGCCAGCAGCCAAGCTTTGACCCCTTCGGGGGCCTACGAGCAGTACTTC
>TRBV14|TRBJ1-3|NA
CASSQSDRRNTIYF
TGTGCCAGCAGCCAATCAGACAGGAGAAACACCATATATTTT